The clone carrying this T cell receptor (beta chain) appeared a single time. Membership in each cohort depended on participant-reported clinical history. The sample comes from a study of blood T cell repertoires in COVID-19. Looking at the study overall: The origin of the acute and convalescent COVID-19 samples was the United States, Italy and Spain.

The CDR3 runs 14 residues. CDR1 is SGDLS, CDR2 YYNGEE, per germline. With V trimmed by 4 bases and J by 8 bases, 7 bases remained unmatched. Measured with immunoSEQ multiplex PCR; TCRdb has only the in-frame clones, and not every one. The sample has 250,000 to 300,000 clones, nearly 90% seen once. The chain uses TRBV9 and TRBJ2-1; TRBD2 aligns across 9 bases. The origin of this receptor is a woman aged 60-75 years who had recovered from COVID-19. The sequencing sample was made of PBMCs or T cells enriched from blood (not recorded which). The CDR3 protein is CASSPQLAGDEQFF. Written as DNA, the CDR3 is TGTGCCAGCAGCCCTCAATTAGCGGGAGATGAGCAGTTCTTC.